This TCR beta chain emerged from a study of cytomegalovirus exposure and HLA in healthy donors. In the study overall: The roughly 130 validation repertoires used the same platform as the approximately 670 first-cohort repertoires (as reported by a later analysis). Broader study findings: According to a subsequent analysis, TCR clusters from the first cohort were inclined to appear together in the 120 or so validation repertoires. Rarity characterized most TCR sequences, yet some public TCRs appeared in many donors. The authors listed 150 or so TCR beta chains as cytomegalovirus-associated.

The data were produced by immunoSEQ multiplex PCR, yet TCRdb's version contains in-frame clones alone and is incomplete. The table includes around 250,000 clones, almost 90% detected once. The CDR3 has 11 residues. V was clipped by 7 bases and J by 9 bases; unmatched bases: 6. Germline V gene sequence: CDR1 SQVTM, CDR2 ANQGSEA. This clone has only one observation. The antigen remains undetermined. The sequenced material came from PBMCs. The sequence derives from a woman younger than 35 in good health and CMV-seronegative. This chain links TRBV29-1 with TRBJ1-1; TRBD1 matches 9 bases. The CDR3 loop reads CSDGTGKKAFF. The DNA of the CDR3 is TGCAGCGACGGGACAGGGAAGAAAGCTTTCTTT.